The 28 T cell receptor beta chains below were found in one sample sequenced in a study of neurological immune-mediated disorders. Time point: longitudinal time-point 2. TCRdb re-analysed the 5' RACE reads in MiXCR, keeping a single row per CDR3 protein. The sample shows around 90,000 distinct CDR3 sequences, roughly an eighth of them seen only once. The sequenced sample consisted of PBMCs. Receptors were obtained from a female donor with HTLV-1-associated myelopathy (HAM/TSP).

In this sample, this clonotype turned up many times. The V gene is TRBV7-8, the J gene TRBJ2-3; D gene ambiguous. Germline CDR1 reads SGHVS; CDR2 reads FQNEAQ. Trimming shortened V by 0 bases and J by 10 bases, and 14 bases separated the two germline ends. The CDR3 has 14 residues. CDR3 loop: CASSLAAPSFPQYF. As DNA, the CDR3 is TGTGCCAGCAGCTTAGCTGCTCCCTCTTTTCCGCAGTATTTT.

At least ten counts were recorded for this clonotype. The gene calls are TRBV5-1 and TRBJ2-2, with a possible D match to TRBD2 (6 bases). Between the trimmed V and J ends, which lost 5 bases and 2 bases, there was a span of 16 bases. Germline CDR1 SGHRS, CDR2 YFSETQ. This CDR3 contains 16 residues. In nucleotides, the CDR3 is TGCGCCAGCAGGTTTTGGGGACTGGGAAACACCGGGGAGCTGTTTTTT. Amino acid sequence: CASRFWGLGNTGELFF.

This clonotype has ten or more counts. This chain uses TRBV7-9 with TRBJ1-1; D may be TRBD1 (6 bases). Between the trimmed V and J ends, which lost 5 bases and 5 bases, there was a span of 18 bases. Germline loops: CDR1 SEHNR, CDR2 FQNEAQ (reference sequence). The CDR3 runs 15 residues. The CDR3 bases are TGTGCCAGCAGCGACCACTCTAAAGGGGGAACTGAAGCTTTCTTT. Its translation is CASSDHSKGGTEAFF. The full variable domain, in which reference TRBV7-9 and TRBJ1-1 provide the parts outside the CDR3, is DTGVSQNPRHKITKRGQNVTFRCDPISEHNRLYWYRQTLGQGPEFLTYFQNEAQLEKSRLLSDRFSAERPKGSFSTLEIQRTEQGDSAMYLCASSDHSKGGTEAFFGQGTRLTVV.

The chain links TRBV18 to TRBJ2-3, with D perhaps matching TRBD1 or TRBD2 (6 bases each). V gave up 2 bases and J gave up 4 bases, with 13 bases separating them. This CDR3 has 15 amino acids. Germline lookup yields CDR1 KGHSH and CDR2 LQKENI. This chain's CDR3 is CASSPGWGAADTQYF. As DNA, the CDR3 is TGTGCCAGCTCACCAGGGTGGGGGGCCGCAGATACGCAGTATTTT. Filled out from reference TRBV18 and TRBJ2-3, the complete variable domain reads NAGVMQNPRHLVRRRGQEARLRCSPMKGHSHVYWYRQLPEEGLKFMVYLQKENIIDESGMPKERFSAEFPKEGPSILRIQQVVRGDSAAYFCASSPGWGAADTQYFGPGTRLTVL.

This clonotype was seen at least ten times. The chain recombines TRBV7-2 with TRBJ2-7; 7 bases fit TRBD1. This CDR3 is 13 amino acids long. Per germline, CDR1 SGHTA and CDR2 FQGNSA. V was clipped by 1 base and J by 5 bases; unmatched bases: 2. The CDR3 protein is CASSLDRGDEQYF. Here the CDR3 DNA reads TGTGCCAGCAGCTTAGACAGGGGCGACGAGCAGTACTTC.

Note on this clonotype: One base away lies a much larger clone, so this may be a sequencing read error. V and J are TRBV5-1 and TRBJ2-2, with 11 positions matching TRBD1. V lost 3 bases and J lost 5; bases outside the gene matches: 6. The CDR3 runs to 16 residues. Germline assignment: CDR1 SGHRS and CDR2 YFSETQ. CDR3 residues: CASSSGQGESTGELFF. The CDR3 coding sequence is TGCGCCAGCAGCTCGGGACAGGGGGAGAGTACCGGGGAGCTGTTTTTT.

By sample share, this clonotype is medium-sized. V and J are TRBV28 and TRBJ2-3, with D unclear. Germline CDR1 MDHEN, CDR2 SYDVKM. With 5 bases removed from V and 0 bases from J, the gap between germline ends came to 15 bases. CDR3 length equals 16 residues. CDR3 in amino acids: CASSPPLLSSTDTQYF. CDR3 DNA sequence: TGTGCCAGCAGTCCCCCCCTATTAAGCAGCACAGATACGCAGTATTTT.

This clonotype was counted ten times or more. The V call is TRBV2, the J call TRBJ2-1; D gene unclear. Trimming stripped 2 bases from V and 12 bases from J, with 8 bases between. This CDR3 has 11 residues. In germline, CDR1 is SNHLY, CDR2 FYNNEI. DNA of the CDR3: TGTGCCAGCAGTGAATCTTGGGCGCAGTTCTTC. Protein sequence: CASSESWAQFF.

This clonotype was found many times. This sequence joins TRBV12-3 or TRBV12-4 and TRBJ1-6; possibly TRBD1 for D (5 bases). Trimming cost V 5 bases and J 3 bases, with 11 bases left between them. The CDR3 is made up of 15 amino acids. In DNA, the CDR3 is TGTGCCAGCAGTGGGGTGGGGGGCTATAATTCACCCCTCCACTTT. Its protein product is CASSGVGGYNSPLHF.

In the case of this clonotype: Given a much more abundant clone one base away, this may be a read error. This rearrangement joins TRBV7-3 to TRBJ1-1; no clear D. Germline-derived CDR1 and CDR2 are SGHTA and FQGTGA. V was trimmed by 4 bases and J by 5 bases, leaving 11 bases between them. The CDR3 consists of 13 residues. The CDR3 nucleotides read TGTGCCAGCAGCTCCTGGTCGGGGACTGAAGCTTTCTTT. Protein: CASSSWSGTEAFF. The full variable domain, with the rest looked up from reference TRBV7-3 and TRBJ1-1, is GAGVSQTPSNKVTEKGKYVELRCDPISGHTALYWYRQSLGQGPEFLIYFQGTGAADDSGLPNDRFFAVRPEGSVSTLKIQRTERGDSAVYLCASSSWSGTEAFFGQGTRLTVV.

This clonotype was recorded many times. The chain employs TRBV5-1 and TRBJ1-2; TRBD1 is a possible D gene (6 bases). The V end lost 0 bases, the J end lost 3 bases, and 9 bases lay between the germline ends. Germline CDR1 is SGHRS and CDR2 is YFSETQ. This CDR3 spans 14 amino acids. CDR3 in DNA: TGCGCCAGCAGCTTGGATCGGACAGACTATGGCTACACCTTC. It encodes CASSLDRTDYGYTF.

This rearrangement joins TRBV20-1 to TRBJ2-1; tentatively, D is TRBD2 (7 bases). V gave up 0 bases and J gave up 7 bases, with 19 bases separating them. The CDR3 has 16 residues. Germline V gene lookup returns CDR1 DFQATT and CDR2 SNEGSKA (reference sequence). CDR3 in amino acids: CSAREGRGARENEQFF. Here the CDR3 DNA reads TGCAGTGCTAGAGAAGGGAGGGGGGCGAGGGAGAATGAGCAGTTCTTC.

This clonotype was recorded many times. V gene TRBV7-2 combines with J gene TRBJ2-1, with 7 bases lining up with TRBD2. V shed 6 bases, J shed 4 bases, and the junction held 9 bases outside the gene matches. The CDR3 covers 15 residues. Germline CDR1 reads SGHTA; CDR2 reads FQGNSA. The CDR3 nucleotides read TGTGCCAGCAGTCCTAGCGGAGGAGGATACAATGAGCAGTTCTTC. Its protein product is CASSPSGGGYNEQFF. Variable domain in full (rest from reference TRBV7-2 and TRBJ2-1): GAGVSQSPSNKVTEKGKDVELRCDPISGHTALYWYRQSLGQGLEFLIYFQGNSAPDKSGLPSDRFSAERTGGSVSTLTIQRTQQEDSAVYLCASSPSGGGYNEQFFGPGTRLTVL.

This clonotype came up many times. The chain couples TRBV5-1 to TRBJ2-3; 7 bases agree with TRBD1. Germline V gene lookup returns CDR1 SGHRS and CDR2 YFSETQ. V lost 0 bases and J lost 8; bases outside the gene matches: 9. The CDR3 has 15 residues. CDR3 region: CASSLGKEGAGTQYF. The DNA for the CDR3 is TGCGCCAGCAGCTTGGGCAAAGAGGGGGCGGGTACGCAGTATTTT.

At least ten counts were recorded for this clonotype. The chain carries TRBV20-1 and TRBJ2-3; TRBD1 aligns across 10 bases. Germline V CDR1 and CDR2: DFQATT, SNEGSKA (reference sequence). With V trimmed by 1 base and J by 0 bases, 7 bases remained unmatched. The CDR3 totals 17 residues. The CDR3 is CSARGLGQGFSTDTQYF. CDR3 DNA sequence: TGCAGTGCTAGAGGGCTGGGACAGGGGTTTAGCACAGATACGCAGTATTTT.

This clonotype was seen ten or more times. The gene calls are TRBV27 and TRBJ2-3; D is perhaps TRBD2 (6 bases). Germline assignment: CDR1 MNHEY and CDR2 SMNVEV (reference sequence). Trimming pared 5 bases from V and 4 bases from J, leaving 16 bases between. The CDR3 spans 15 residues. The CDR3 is CASSPKRAGADTQYF. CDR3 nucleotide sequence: TGTGCCAGCAGTCCTAAGCGGGCCGGCGCAGATACGCAGTATTTT.

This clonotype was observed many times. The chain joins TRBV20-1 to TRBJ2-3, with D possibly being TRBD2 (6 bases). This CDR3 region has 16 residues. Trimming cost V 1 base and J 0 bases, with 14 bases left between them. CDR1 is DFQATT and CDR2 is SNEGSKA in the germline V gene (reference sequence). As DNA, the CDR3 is TGCAGTGCTAGAGTGATCGGCGGGGTGAGCACAGATACGCAGTATTTT. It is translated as CSARVIGGVSTDTQYF.

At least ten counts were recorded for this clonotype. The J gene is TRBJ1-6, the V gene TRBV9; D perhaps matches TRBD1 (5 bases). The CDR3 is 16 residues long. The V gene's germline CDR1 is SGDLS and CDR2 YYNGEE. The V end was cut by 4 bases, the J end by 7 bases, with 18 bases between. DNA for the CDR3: TGTGCCAGCAGCCCAGGCCGAGGGACGGACAATTCACCCCTCCACTTT. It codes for CASSPGRGTDNSPLHF.

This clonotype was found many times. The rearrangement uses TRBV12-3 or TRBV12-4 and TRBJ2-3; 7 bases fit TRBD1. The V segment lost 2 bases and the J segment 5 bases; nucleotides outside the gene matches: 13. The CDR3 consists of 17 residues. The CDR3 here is CASSLHPGSYRGDTQYF. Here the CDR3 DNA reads TGTGCCAGCAGTTTACACCCGGGGAGTTACAGGGGAGATACGCAGTATTTT.

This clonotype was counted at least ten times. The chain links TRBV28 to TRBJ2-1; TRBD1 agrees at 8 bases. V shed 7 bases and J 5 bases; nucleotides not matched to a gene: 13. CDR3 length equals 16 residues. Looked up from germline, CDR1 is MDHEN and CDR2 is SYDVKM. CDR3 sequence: CASTYSSGTGNNEQFF. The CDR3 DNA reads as TGTGCCAGCACCTATTCTTCCGGGACAGGCAACAATGAGCAGTTCTTC. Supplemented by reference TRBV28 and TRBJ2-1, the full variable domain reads DVKVTQSSRYLVKRTGEKVFLECVQDMDHENMFWYRQDPGLGLRLIYFSYDVKMKEKGDIPEGYSVSREKKERFSLILESASTNQTSMYLCASTYSSGTGNNEQFFGPGTRLTVL.

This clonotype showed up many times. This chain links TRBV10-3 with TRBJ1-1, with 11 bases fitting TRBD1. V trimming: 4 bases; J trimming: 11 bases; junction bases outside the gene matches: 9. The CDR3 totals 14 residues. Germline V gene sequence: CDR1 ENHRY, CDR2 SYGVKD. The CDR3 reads CAISALGTGGYAFF. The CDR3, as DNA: TGTGCCATCAGTGCGCTCGGGACAGGGGGTTATGCTTTCTTT.

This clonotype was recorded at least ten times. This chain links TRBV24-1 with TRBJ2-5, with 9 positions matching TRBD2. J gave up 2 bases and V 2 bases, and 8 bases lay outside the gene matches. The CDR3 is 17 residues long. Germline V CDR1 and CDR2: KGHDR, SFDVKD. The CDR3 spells CATSDYLASGDQETQYF. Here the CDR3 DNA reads TGTGCCACCAGTGATTATTTGGCTAGCGGGGATCAAGAGACCCAGTACTTC.

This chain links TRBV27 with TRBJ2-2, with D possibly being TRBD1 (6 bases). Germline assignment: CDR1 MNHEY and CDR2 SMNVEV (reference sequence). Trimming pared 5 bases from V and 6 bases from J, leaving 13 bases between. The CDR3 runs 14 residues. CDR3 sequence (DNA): TGTGCCAGCAGTCGGACAGCCCAGGCCGGGGAGCTGTTTTTT. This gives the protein CASSRTAQAGELFF.

CDR3 sequence reads: CAISESSVVYEQYF. CDR3 sequence (DNA): TGTGCCATCAGTGAGTCATCGGTTGTCTACGAGCAGTACTTC. The V and J genes are TRBV10-3 and TRBJ2-7; no definite D call. The germline V gene encodes CDR1 ENHRY and CDR2 SYGVKD. The CDR3 runs to 14 residues. Trimming removed 0 bases from V and 3 bases from J, with 9 bases in between.

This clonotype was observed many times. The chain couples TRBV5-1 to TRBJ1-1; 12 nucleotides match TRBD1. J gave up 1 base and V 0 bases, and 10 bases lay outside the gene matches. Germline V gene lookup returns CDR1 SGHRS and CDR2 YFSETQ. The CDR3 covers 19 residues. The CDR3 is CASSLEPGTGGWKNTEAFF. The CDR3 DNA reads TGCGCCAGCAGCTTGGAGCCCGGGACAGGGGGCTGGAAGAACACTGAAGCTTTCTTT. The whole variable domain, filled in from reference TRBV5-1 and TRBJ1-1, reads KAGVTQTPRYLIKTRGQQVTLSCSPISGHRSVSWYQQTPGQGLQFLFEYFSETQRNKGNFPGRFSGRQFSNSRSEMNVSTLELGDSALYLCASSLEPGTGGWKNTEAFFGQGTRLTVV.

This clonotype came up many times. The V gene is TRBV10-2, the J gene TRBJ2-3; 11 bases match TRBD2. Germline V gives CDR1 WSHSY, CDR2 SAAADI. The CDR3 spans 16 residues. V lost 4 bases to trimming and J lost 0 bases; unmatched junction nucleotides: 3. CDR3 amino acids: CASSVGLAGSTDTQYF. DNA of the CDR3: TGCGCCAGCAGTGTCGGACTAGCGGGTAGCACAGATACGCAGTATTTT.

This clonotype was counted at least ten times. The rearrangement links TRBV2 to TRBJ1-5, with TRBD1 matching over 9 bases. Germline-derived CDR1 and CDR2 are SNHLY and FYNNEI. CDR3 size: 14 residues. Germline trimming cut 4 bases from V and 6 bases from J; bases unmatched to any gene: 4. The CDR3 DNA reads TGTGCCAGCAGTGGGACAGGGGATACTCAGCCCCAGCATTTT. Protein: CASSGTGDTQPQHF. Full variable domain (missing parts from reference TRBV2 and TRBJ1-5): EPEVTQTPSHQVTQMGQEVILRCVPISNHLYFYWYRQILGQKVEFLVSFYNNEISEKSEIFDDQFSVERPDGSNFTLKIRSTKLEDSAMYFCASSGTGDTQPQHFGDGTRLSIL.

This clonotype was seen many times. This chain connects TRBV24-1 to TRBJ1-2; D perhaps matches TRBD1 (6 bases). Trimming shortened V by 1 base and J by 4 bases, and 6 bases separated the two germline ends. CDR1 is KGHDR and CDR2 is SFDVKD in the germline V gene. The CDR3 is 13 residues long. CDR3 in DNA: TGTGCCACCAGTGATTTACAGGGCTATGGCTACACCTTC. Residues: CATSDLQGYGYTF.